The sequence of this TCR beta chain was determined in a study of cytomegalovirus exposure and HLA in healthy donors. A multiplex PCR was run with 60 Vbeta primers and 13 Jbeta primers. TCRdb keeps only in-frame clones here, not all; method: immunoSEQ multiplex PCR. Of around 95,000 clones detected, about 80% appear once; the ten largest clones hold under 4%. Regarding this clone: The antigen remains unidentified. Other DNA sequences in this specimen translate into the identical CDR3.

CDR3 length: 15 residues. V gave up 6 bases and J gave up 8 bases; unmatched junction bases: 5. Germline V CDR1 and CDR2: LNHDA, SQIVND (reference sequence). As for the donors, each was a healthy bone marrow donor. Findings of the study overall: As was reported, the classifier diagnosed cytomegalovirus status with high specificity and sensitivity. Researchers catalogued 164 TCR beta chains as cytomegalovirus-associated. Researchers reportedly found TCR beta sequences accurately predicted most subjects' HLA-A and HLA-B alleles.

This chain uses TRBV19 with TRBJ2-1; 15 bases agree with TRBD2. The sequence was obtained from a female donor in good health and CMV-seropositive. Sample: PBMCs. The chain's CDR3 is CASSLGLAGGDEQFF. The CDR3 bases are TGTGCCAGTAGCCTTGGACTAGCGGGAGGGGATGAGCAGTTCTTC.